The 10 T cell receptor beta chains given below trace back to one sample, sequenced in a study of control samples from healthy donors and cancer patients. The method was immunoSEQ multiplex PCR; TCRdb's version includes in-frame clones alone and lacks a portion of them. This sample has over 60,000 clones, with 85% found just once. The sequencing sample was made of blood. The receptor source for this set is a man aged 35 to 55 in good health.

The gene calls are TRBV19 and TRBJ2-7; 7 bases line up with TRBD1. This CDR3 contains 15 residues. CDR1 and CDR2 (germline): LNHDA, SQIVND (reference sequence). Unmatched junction bases numbered 11, after V lost 5 bases and J lost 4 bases. The CDR3 region has the DNA TGTGCCAGTAGTCAAGGCCGGGACAGTGATTACGAGCAGTACTTC. Translating gives CASSQGRDSDYEQYF.

The chain is built from TRBV11-1 and TRBJ2-7; no clear D. CDR3 length: 12 amino acids. V was shortened by 7 bases and J by 2 bases, with 9 bases between the two germline ends. Germline assignment: CDR1 SGHAT and CDR2 FQDESV (reference sequence). The CDR3 loop reads CASTRNPYEQYF. The CDR3 DNA reads TGTGCCAGCACCCGGAATCCCTACGAGCAGTACTTC.

The rearrangement joins TRBV9 to TRBJ2-2; D ambiguous. CDR1 is SGDLS, CDR2 YYNGEE, per germline. Trimming stripped 3 bases from V and 1 base from J, with 10 bases between. The CDR3 consists of 15 residues. CDR3 sequence: CASSATFKNTGELFF. As DNA, the CDR3 is TGTGCCAGCAGCGCCACTTTTAAGAACACCGGGGAGCTGTTTTTT. The entire variable domain, with the rest obtained from reference TRBV9 and TRBJ2-2, is as follows: DSGVTQTPKHLITATGQRVTLRCSPRSGDLSVYWYQQSLDQGLQFLIQYYNGEERAKGNILERFSAQQFPDLHSELNLSSLELGDSALYFCASSATFKNTGELFFGEGSRLTVL.

The gene calls are TRBV18 and TRBJ1-1; 10 bases agree with TRBD1. With 2 bases clipped from V and 0 bases from J, the junction kept 6 bases outside the gene matches. This CDR3 contains 17 residues. Germline V gives CDR1 KGHSH, CDR2 LQKENI. CDR3 DNA: TGTGCCAGCTCACCAATGGGACAGGGGACTTTGAACACTGAAGCTTTCTTT. Its protein product is CASSPMGQGTLNTEAFF.

The V call is TRBV28, the J call TRBJ1-2; D is undetermined. V was cut by 4 bases and J by 2 bases, with 5 bases left in between. Germline CDR1 MDHEN, CDR2 SYDVKM. This CDR3 is built from 12 residues. CDR3 region: CASSSQNYGYTF. The DNA of the CDR3 is TGTGCCAGCAGTTCACAGAACTATGGCTACACCTTC.

The rearrangement uses TRBV9 and TRBJ1-1, with D uncertain. The V end lost 3 bases, the J end lost 1 base, and 10 bases lay between the germline ends. CDR1 and CDR2 (germline): SGDLS, YYNGEE. This CDR3 spans 14 amino acids. The CDR3 DNA sequence: TGTGCCAGCAGCGGGTTTCAGAAGAACACTGAAGCTTTCTTT. Protein product: CASSGFQKNTEAFF.

The table lists this clone with a few counts. CDR3 protein: CASSSDRGRYGYTF. CDR3 DNA: TGTGCCAGCAGTTCGGACAGGGGACGGTATGGCTACACCTTC. The chain combines TRBV27 with TRBJ1-2, with TRBD1 matching over 9 bases. This CDR3 comprises 14 residues. Trimming at V came to 4 bases and at J to 5 bases, leaving 5 bases not matched to a gene. The V gene's germline CDR1 is MNHEY and CDR2 SMNVEV (reference sequence).

This sequence joins TRBV21-1 and TRBJ1-5. TRBV21-1 is recorded as a pseudogene. This CDR3 has 13 residues. The CDR3 protein is CASSRAGNQPQHF. DNA for the CDR3: TGTGCCAGCAGCCGGGCCGGTAATCAGCCCCAGCATTTT.

This chain connects TRBV7-2 to TRBJ2-2; 7 positions agree with TRBD1. J was trimmed by 3 bases and V by 2 bases; bases with no gene match: 15. This CDR3 has 19 amino acids. Germline lookup yields CDR1 SGHTA and CDR2 FQGNSA. The CDR3 DNA sequence: TGTGCCAGCAGCTTATCTCTGCCGACCGACAGGGCGGACACCGGGGAGCTGTTTTTT. Amino acid sequence: CASSLSLPTDRADTGELFF.

In regard to this clone: This CDR3 is also generated by other DNA sequences in the sample. V and J are TRBV4-3 and TRBJ1-5, with D unresolved. The CDR3 has 13 residues. In germline, CDR1 is LGHNA, CDR2 YSLEER. V was cut by 4 bases and J by 3 bases, with 7 bases left in between. This CDR3 reads CASSLGFNQPQHF. In nucleotides, the CDR3 is TGCGCCAGCAGCCTCGGATTCAATCAGCCCCAGCATTTT.